The sequence of this TCR beta chain was determined in a study of blood T cells in healthy people across ages. Study-level points and caveats: Significant beta diversity loss was already apparent by age around 40, declining roughly linearly. Naive T cell percentage by flow cytometry tracked strongly with beta diversity.

This clonotype was detected only a few times. The antigen is not known. Germline lookup yields CDR1 MNHNS and CDR2 SASEGT. The CDR3 totals 16 residues. PCR was performed a second time for roughly 7 to 12 cycles using a sample-barcoded 5' primer and a J-beta primer mix. Sequencing recovered at least 2.5 million CDR3-containing paired-end reads from each sample. Via MiXCR, TCRdb re-called the 5' RACE reads, giving one row per CDR3 protein. The table lists some 1,800,000 distinct CDR3 sequences, approximately 39% of them singletons. Per-sample PBMC isolation yielded at least 7 million cells. This sequence was found in a human donor in good health. The sample comprised blood. The chain recombines TRBV6-1 with TRBJ2-5; tentative D call: TRBD2 (7 bases). The J call may be in error: the DNA end matches TRBJ2-7 better. CDR3 bases: TGTGCCAGCAGTGAAGGTGTGCAGGGAGGGGGCTACGAGCAGTACTTC. Translated, it gives CASSEGVQGGGYEQYF.